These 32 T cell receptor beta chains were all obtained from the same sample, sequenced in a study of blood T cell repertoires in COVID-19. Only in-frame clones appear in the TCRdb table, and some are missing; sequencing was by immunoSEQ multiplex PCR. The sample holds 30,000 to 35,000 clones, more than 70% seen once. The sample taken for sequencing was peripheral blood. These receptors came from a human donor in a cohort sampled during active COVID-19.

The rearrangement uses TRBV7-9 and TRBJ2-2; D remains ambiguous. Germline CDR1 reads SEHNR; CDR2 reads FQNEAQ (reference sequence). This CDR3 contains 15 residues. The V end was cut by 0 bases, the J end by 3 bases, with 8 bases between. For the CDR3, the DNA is TGTGCCAGCAGCTTAGCCTTACAATACACCGGGGAGCTGTTTTTT. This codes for CASSLALQYTGELFF. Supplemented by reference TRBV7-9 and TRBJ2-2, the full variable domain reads DTGVSQNPRHKITKRGQNVTFRCDPISEHNRLYWYRQTLGQGPEFLTYFQNEAQLEKSRLLSDRFSAERPKGSFSTLEIQRTEQGDSAMYLCASSLALQYTGELFFGEGSRLTVL.

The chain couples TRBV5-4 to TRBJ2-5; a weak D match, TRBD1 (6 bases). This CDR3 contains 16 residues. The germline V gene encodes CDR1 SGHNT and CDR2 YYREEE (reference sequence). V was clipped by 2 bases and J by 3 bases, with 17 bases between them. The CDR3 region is CASSFSFRGTKETQYF. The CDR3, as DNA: TGTGCCAGCAGCTTTTCCTTCAGGGGCACCAAAGAGACCCAGTACTTC.

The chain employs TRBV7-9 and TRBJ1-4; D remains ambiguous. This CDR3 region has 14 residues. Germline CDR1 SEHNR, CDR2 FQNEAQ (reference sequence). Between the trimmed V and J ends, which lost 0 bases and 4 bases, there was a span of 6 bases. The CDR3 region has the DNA TGTGCCAGCAGCTTAGCTACGGGTAATGAAAAACTGTTTTTT. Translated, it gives CASSLATGNEKLFF.

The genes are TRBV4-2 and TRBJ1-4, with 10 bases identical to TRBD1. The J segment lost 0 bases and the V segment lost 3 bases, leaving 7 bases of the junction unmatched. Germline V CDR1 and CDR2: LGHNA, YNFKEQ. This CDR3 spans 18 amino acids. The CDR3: CASSHWTGGDSTNEKLFF. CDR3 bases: TGTGCCAGCAGCCATTGGACAGGGGGGGATTCAACTAATGAAAAACTGTTTTTT.

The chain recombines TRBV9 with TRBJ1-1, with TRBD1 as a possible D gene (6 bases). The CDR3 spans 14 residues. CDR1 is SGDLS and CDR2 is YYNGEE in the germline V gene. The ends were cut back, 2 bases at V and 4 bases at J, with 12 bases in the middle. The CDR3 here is CASSVGGAGTEAFF. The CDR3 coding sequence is TGTGCCAGCAGCGTGGGGGGGGCGGGCACTGAAGCTTTCTTT. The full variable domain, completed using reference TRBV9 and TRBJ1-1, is DSGVTQTPKHLITATGQRVTLRCSPRSGDLSVYWYQQSLDQGLQFLIQYYNGEERAKGNILERFSAQQFPDLHSELNLSSLELGDSALYFCASSVGGAGTEAFFGQGTRLTVV.

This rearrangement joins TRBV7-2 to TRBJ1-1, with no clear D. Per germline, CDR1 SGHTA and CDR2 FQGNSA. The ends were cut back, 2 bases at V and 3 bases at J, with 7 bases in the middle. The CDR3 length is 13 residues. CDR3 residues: CASSLQVYTEAFF. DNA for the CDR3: TGTGCCAGCAGCTTACAGGTTTACACTGAAGCTTTCTTT.

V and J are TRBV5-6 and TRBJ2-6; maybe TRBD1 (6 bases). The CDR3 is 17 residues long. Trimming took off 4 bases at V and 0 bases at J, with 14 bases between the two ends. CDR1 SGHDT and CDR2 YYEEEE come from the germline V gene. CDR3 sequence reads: CASSLKTGNSGANVLTF. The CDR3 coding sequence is TGTGCCAGCAGCCTGAAGACAGGTAACTCTGGGGCCAACGTCCTGACTTTC.

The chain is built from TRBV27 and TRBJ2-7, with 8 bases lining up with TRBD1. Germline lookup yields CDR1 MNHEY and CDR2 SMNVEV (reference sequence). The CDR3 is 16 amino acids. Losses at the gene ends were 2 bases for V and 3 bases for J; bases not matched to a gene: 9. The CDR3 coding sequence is TGTGCCAGCAGTTTAAGGGGGGACAGGCGGAACTACGAGCAGTACTTC. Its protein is CASSLRGDRRNYEQYF.

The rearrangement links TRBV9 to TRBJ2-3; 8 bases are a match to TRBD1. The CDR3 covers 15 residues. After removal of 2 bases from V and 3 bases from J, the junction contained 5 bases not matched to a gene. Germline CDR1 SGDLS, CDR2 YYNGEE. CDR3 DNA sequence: TGTGCCAGCAGCGTCCGACAGGGGAGGACAGATACGCAGTATTTT. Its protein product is CASSVRQGRTDTQYF.

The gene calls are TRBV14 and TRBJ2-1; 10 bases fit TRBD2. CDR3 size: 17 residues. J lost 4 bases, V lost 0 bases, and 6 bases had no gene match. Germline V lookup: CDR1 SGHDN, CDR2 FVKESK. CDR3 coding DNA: TGTGCCAGCAGCCAAGATGGTACTAGCGGGGTATACAATGAGCAGTTCTTC. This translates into CASSQDGTSGVYNEQFF.

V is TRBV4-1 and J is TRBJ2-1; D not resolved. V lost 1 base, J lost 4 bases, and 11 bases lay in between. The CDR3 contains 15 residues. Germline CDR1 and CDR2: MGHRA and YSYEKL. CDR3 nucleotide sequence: TGCGCCAGCAGCCAAGCTTCTATCCTATACAATGAGCAGTTCTTC. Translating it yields CASSQASILYNEQFF.

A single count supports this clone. As DNA, the CDR3 is TGTGCCAGCAGCAAAGAACGGGGGAAGGGACAGAGAAAAAATTTATTCATGAACACTGAAGCTTTCTTT. This gives the protein CASSKERGKGQRKNLFMNTEAFF. V is TRBV21-1 and J is TRBJ1-1; the table's D call, TRBD1, has no DNA check behind it. TRBV21-1 has pseudogene status. The CDR3 has 23 amino acids.

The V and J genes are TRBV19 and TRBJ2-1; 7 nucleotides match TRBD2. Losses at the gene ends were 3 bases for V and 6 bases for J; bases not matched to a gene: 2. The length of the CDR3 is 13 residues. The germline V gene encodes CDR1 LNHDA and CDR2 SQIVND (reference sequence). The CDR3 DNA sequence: TGTGCCAGTAGTATTCCGGGGGGCAATGAGCAGTTCTTC. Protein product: CASSIPGGNEQFF. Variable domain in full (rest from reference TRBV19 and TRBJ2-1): DGGITQSPKYLFRKEGQNVTLSCEQNLNHDAMYWYRQDPGQGLRLIYYSQIVNDFQKGDIAEGYSVSREKKESFPLTVTSAQKNPTAFYLCASSIPGGNEQFFGPGTRLTVL.

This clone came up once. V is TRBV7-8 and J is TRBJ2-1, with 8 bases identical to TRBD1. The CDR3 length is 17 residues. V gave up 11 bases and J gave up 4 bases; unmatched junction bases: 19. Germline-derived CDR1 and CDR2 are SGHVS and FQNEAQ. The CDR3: CAVPAQNRDRPYNEQFF. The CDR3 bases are TGTGCCGTACCAGCCCAAAACCGGGACAGGCCTTACAATGAGCAGTTCTTC. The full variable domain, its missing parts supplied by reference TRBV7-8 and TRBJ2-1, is GAGVSQSPRYKVAKRGQDVALRCDPISGHVSLFWYQQALGQGPEFLTYFQNEAQLDKSGLPSDRFFAERPEGSVSTLKIQRTQQEDSAVYLCAVPAQNRDRPYNEQFFGPGTRLTVL.

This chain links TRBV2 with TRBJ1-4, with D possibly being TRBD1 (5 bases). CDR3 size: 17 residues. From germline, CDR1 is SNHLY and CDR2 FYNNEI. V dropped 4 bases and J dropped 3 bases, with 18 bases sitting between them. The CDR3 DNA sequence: TGTGCCAGCAGTGGACAGTACAGGACGGGAGCTAATGAAAAACTGTTTTTT. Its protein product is CASSGQYRTGANEKLFF. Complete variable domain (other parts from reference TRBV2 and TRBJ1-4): EPEVTQTPSHQVTQMGQEVILRCVPISNHLYFYWYRQILGQKVEFLVSFYNNEISEKSEIFDDQFSVERPDGSNFTLKIRSTKLEDSAMYFCASSGQYRTGANEKLFFGSGTQLSVL.

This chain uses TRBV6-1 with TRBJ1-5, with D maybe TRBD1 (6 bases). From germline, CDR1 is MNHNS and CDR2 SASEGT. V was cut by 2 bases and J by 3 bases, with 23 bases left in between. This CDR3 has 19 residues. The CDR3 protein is CASSEFRGARRVVNQPQHF. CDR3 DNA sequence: TGTGCCAGCAGTGAATTCCGGGGGGCGCGGAGGGTGGTCAATCAGCCCCAGCATTTT.

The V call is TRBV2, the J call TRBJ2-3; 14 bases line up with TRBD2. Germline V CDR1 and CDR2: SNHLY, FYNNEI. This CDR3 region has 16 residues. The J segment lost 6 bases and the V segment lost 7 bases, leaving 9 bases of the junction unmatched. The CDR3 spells CASTPRLAGGPDTQYF. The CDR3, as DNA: TGTGCCAGCACCCCAAGACTAGCGGGGGGGCCGGATACGCAGTATTTT.

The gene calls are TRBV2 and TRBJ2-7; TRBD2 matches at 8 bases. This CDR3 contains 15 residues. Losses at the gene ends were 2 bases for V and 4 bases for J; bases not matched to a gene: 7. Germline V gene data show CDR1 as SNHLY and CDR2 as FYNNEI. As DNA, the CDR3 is TGTGCCAGCAGTGAAAGGTCGGGGGGGTATTACGAGCAGTACTTC. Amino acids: CASSERSGGYYEQYF.

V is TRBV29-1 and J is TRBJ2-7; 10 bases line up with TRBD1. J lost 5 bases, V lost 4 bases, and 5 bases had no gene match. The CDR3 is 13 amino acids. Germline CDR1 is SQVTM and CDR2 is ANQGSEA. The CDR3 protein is CSVGDRGPHEQYF. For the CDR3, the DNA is TGCAGCGTTGGGGACAGGGGTCCCCACGAGCAGTACTTC.

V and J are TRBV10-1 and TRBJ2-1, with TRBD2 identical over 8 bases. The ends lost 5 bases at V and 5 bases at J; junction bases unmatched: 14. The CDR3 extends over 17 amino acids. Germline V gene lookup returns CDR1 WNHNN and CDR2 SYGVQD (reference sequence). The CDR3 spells CASSPNSGGRDDNEQFF. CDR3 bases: TGCGCCAGCAGTCCGAACTCGGGGGGGCGTGACGACAATGAGCAGTTCTTC.

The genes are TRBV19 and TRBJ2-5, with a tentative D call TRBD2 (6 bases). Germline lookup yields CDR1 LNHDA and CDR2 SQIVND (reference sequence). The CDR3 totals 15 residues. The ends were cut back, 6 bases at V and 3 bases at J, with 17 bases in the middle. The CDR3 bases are TGTGCCAGTAGCCCATGGGTAGTAGCGGAAGAGACCCAGTACTTC. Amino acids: CASSPWVVAEETQYF.

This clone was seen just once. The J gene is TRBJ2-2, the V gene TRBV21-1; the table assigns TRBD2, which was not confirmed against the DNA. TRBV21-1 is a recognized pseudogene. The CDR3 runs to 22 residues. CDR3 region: CASSNSPTTTSGTEGCTGELFF. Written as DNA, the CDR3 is TGTGCCAGCAGCAATTCCCCAACCACGACTAGCGGGACGGAGGGGTGCACCGGGGAGCTGTTTTTT.

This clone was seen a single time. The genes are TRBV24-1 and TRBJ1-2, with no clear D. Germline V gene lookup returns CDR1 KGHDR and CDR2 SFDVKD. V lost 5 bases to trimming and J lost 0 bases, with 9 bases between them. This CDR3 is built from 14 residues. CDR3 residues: CATSGAGTNYGYTF. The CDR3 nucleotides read TGTGCCACCAGTGGGGCAGGAACTAACTATGGCTACACCTTC.

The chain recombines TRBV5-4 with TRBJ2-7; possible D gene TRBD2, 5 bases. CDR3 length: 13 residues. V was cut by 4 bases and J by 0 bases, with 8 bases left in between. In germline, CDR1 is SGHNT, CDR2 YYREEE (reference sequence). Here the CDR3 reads CASSGRDSYEQYF. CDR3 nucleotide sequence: TGTGCCAGCAGCGGCCGGGACTCCTACGAGCAGTACTTC.

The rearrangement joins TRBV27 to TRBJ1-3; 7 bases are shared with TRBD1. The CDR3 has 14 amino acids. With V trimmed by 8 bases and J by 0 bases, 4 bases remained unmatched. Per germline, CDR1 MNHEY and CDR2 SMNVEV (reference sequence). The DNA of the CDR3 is TGTGCCAGCGCCCACAGGGGCTCTGGAAACACCATATATTTT. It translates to CASAHRGSGNTIYF.

The CDR3: CASSFSGLREKLFF. The CDR3 nucleotides read TGTGCCAGCAGCTTTTCAGGGCTTCGCGAAAAACTGTTTTTT. The chain couples TRBV7-2 to TRBJ1-4, with D tentatively TRBD1 (5 bases). V lost 3 bases and J lost 8, with 13 bases in between. Germline V CDR1 and CDR2: SGHTA, FQGNSA. This CDR3 region has 14 residues.

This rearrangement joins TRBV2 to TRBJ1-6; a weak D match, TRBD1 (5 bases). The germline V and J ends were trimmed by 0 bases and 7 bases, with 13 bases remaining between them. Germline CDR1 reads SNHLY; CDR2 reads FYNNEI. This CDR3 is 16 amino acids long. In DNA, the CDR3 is TGTGCCAGCAGTGAAGCGCTAAGGACACAGAATTCACCCCTCCACTTT. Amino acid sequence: CASSEALRTQNSPLHF.

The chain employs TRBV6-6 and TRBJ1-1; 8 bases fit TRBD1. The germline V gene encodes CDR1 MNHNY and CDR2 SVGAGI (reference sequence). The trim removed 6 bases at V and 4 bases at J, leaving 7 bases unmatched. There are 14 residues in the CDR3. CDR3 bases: TGTGCCAGCAGATCACAGGGGGGCGTCACTGAAGCTTTCTTT. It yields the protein CASRSQGGVTEAFF.

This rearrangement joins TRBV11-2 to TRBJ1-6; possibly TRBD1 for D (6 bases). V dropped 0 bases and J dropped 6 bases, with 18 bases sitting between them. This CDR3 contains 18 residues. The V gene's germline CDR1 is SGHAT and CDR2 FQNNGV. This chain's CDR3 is CASSLDWGGYRVNSPLHF. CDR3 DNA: TGTGCCAGCAGCTTAGATTGGGGCGGGTACAGGGTTAATTCACCCCTCCACTTT.

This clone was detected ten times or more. CDR3 DNA sequence: TGTGCCAGCAGCTATAGGACTGGCCAAGAGACCCAGTACTTC. Protein product: CASSYRTGQETQYF. This rearrangement joins TRBV3-1 (or the pseudogene TRBV3-2) to TRBJ2-5, with a weak D call TRBD2 (5 bases). In germline, CDR1 is LGHDT, CDR2 YNNKEL (reference sequence). This CDR3 comprises 14 residues. V was trimmed by 5 bases and J by 1 base, leaving 11 bases between them.

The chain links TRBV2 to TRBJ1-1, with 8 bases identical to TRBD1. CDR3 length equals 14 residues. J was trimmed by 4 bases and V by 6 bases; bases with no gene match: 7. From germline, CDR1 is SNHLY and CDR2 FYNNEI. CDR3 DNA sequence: TGTGCCAGCAGGGCGACAGGGGACCGCACTGAAGCTTTCTTT. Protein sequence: CASRATGDRTEAFF.

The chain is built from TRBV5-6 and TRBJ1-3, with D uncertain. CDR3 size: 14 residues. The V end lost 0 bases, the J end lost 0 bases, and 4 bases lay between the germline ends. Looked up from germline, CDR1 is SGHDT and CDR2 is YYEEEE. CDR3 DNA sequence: TGTGCCAGCAGCTTGGGTAACTCTGGAAACACCATATATTTT. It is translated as CASSLGNSGNTIYF.